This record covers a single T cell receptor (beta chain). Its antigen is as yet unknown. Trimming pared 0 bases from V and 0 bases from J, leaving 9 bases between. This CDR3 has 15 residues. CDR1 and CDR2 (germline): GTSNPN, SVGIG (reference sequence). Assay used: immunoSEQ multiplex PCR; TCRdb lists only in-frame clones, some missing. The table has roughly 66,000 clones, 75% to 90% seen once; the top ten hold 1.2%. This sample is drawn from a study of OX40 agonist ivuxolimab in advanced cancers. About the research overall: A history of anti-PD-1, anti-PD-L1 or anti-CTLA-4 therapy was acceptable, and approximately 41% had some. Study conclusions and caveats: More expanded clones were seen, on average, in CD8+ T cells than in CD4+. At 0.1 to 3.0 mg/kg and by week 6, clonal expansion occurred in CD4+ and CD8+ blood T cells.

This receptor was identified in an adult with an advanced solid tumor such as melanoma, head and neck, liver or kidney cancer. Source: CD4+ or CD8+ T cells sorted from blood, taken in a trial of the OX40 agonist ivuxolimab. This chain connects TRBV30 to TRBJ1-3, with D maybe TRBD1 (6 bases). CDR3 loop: CAWSVGGYSGNTIYF. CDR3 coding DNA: TGTGCCTGGAGTGTAGGGGGGTACTCTGGAAACACCATATATTTT.